These 14 T cell receptor beta chains originate from one sample sequenced in a study of cytomegalovirus exposure and HLA in healthy donors. Sequencing used immunoSEQ multiplex PCR; TCRdb keeps in-frame clones, though not all of them. The table lists about 170,000 clones, approximately 86% of them singletons, with roughly 2.6% in the top ten. The sample consisted of PBMCs. Receptors originate from a man between 18 and 35 years old in good health and CMV-seropositive.

Details on this clone: Germline is not matched at one junction end, which may reflect a read error. The chain has TRBV28 and TRBJ2-7; unclear D gene. Looked up from germline, CDR1 is MDHEN and CDR2 is SYDVKM. This CDR3 is 13 amino acids long. The CDR3 here is CASSFQFSNEQYF. CDR3 DNA sequence: TGTGCCAGCAGTTTCCAGTTCTCCAACGAGCAGTACTTC. Full variable domain (remainder filled in from reference TRBV28 and TRBJ2-7): DVKVTQSSRYLVKRTGEKVFLECVQDMDHENMFWYRQDPGLGLRLIYFSYDVKMKEKGDIPEGYSVSREKKERFSLILESASTNQTSMYLCASSFQFSNEQYFGPGTRLTVT.

The chain recombines TRBV6-4 with TRBJ2-1; 7 bases fit TRBD2. Germline assignment: CDR1 MRHNA and CDR2 SNTAGT. This CDR3 is 17 amino acids long. After removal of 5 bases from V and 2 bases from J, the junction contained 12 bases not matched to a gene. The CDR3 DNA is TGTGCCAGCAGTACACCCGGGACTACAAACCCCTACAATGAGCAGTTCTTC. It codes for CASSTPGTTNPYNEQFF.

This chain connects TRBV27 to TRBJ1-1, with unresolved D. Germline V gene lookup returns CDR1 MNHEY and CDR2 SMNVEV (reference sequence). CDR3 size: 14 residues. V lost 7 bases, J lost 1 base, and 13 bases lay in between. The CDR3 DNA is TGTGCCAGCAACCTACGAGGCCCGAACACTGAAGCTTTCTTT. Translating it yields CASNLRGPNTEAFF.

This clone was counted only a few times. The sample carries other DNA sequences with the same CDR3. The CDR3 here is CASSYGGNTGELFF. DNA for the CDR3: TGTGCCAGCAGTTACGGAGGGAACACCGGGGAGCTGTTTTTT. The gene calls are TRBV6-5 and TRBJ2-2; D is possibly TRBD2 (5 bases). V lost 2 bases, J lost 1 base, and 5 bases lay in between. The germline CDR1 and CDR2 sequences are MNHEY and SVGAGI. The CDR3 runs to 14 residues.

The rearrangement links TRBV19 to TRBJ2-5; unclear D gene. V dropped 9 bases and J dropped 1 base, with 9 bases sitting between them. Germline-derived CDR1 and CDR2 are LNHDA and SQIVND (reference sequence). The CDR3 is made up of 12 amino acids. CDR3 loop: CASAESQETQYF. The CDR3 region has the DNA TGTGCCAGCGCGGAGAGCCAAGAGACCCAGTACTTC.

The chain carries TRBV10-3 and TRBJ2-1; D perhaps matches TRBD1 (5 bases). Germline CDR1 is ENHRY and CDR2 is SYGVKD. The CDR3 totals 12 residues. Written as DNA, the CDR3 is TGTGCTATTGGGGCCGGAACGAATGAGCAGTTCTTC. This translates into CAIGAGTNEQFF.

The rearrangement links TRBV19 to TRBJ1-2; 7 bases fit TRBD1. This CDR3 contains 15 residues. The ends lost 5 bases at V and 3 bases at J; junction bases unmatched: 9. The germline CDR1 and CDR2 sequences are LNHDA and SQIVND (reference sequence). The CDR3 is CASSSTGDWDYGYTF. In nucleotides, the CDR3 is TGTGCCAGTAGTTCTACAGGGGACTGGGACTATGGCTACACCTTC.

The V and J genes are TRBV10-3 and TRBJ2-1; 9 bases agree with TRBD2. V was pared by 5 bases and J by 6 bases, with 8 bases of the junction left unmatched. The CDR3 is 15 residues long. Germline CDR1 is ENHRY and CDR2 is SYGVKD. CDR3 in amino acids: CAISRPGLAPNEQFF. CDR3 sequence (DNA): TGTGCCATCAGTCGTCCGGGACTAGCACCCAATGAGCAGTTCTTC.

This clone was observed a handful of times. The J gene is TRBJ2-7, the V gene TRBV7-9, with 8 bases matching TRBD2. The CDR3 extends over 14 amino acids. The germline V gene encodes CDR1 SEHNR and CDR2 FQNEAQ (reference sequence). Trimming at V came to 6 bases and at J to 0 bases, leaving 4 bases not matched to a gene. This chain's CDR3 is CASSSGVSSYEQYF. CDR3 bases: TGTGCCAGCAGTAGCGGGGTCAGCTCCTACGAGCAGTACTTC.

The count of this clone is one. The V and J genes are TRBV6-5 and TRBJ1-1, with D possibly TRBD1 on 6 matching bases. The V gene's germline CDR1 is MNHEY and CDR2 SVGAGI. This CDR3 contains 14 residues. V lost 0 bases, J lost 4 bases, and 9 bases lay in between. The CDR3 sequence: CASSYSQGSTEAFF. The CDR3 DNA is TGTGCCAGCAGTTACTCGCAGGGGAGCACTGAAGCTTTCTTT.

In this sample, this clone turned up once. This chain links TRBV18 with TRBJ1-3; no definite D call. The V and J ends lost 6 bases and 0 bases respectively, with 15 bases between them. CDR3 length: 16 residues. Per germline, CDR1 KGHSH and CDR2 LQKENI. CDR3 protein: CASSLERFDSGNTIYF. The CDR3 nucleotides are TGTGCCAGCTCTCTGGAGCGGTTTGACTCTGGAAACACCATATATTTT.

This sequence joins TRBV7-8 and TRBJ2-1; 8 positions agree with TRBD2. Germline trimming cut 5 bases from V and 0 bases from J; bases unmatched to any gene: 6. Germline CDR1 SGHVS, CDR2 FQNEAQ. The CDR3 extends over 16 amino acids. CDR3 DNA sequence: TGTGCCAGCAGCCTAAGACTAGCGAACTCCTACAATGAGCAGTTCTTC. Protein: CASSLRLANSYNEQFF. Together with reference TRBV7-8 and TRBJ2-1, the CDR3 gives the full variable domain: GAGVSQSPRYKVAKRGQDVALRCDPISGHVSLFWYQQALGQGPEFLTYFQNEAQLDKSGLPSDRFFAERPEGSVSTLKIQRTQQEDSAVYLCASSLRLANSYNEQFFGPGTRLTVL.

The chain links TRBV5-1 to TRBJ1-2; 8 positions agree with TRBD1. V shed 5 bases, J shed 0 bases, and the junction held 3 bases outside the gene matches. There are 14 residues in the CDR3. Germline CDR1 is SGHRS and CDR2 is YFSETQ. This CDR3 is CASRPGGPNYGYTF. The CDR3 DNA reads TGCGCCAGCAGGCCAGGGGGCCCTAACTATGGCTACACCTTC.

The chain has TRBV9 and TRBJ2-2; 9 nucleotides align to TRBD1. The V and J ends lost 2 bases and 6 bases, in that order; junction bases with no gene match: 8. CDR1 and CDR2 from the germline V gene are SGDLS and YYNGEE. This CDR3 is 16 amino acids long. In nucleotides, the CDR3 is TGTGCCAGCAGCGTGACAGGGGGTCGAGACGCCGGGGAGCTGTTTTTT. Translating it yields CASSVTGGRDAGELFF.